The 27 T cell receptor beta chains presented below share a single source sample, sequenced in a study of memory CD4+ T cells and cytomegalovirus serostatus. Single viable CD3+CD4+CD8-CD45RO+ cells were sorted as the memory CD4+ T cells. The assay was immunoSEQ multiplex PCR, and TCRdb's table has in-frame clones only and misses some. The profile shows approximately 40,000 clones, 76% of them singletons. The specimen sequenced was memory CD4+ T cells from blood. These receptor sequences come from an adult in good health and CMV-seronegative.

V gene TRBV28 combines with J gene TRBJ2-7; TRBD1 might be the D (6 bases). V gave up 6 bases and J gave up 4 bases, with 13 bases separating them. This CDR3 is 13 amino acids long. The V gene's germline CDR1 is MDHEN and CDR2 SYDVKM. The CDR3: CASRRQVSYEQYF. CDR3 sequence (DNA): TGTGCCAGCAGGAGACAGGTTTCGTACGAGCAGTACTTC.

V usage is TRBV5-4 and J usage is TRBJ2-5; 9 positions agree with TRBD2. The CDR3 has 14 residues. The germline V gene has CDR1 SGHNT and CDR2 YYREEE (reference sequence). V lost 4 bases to trimming and J lost 5 bases; unmatched junction nucleotides: 6. CDR3 residues: CASSPLREGETQYF. The CDR3 nucleotides are TGTGCCAGCAGCCCTTTGCGGGAGGGTGAGACCCAGTACTTC.

This chain uses TRBV7-2 with TRBJ2-5; 8 bases line up with TRBD1. The CDR3 has 15 amino acids. V lost 5 bases to trimming and J lost 7 bases; unmatched junction nucleotides: 12. Germline CDR1 and CDR2: SGHTA and FQGNSA. Here the CDR3 DNA reads TGTGCCAGCAGCACTCGACAGGGGAATACAGGGACCCAGTACTTC. It specifies CASSTRQGNTGTQYF. Full variable domain (rest looked up from reference TRBV7-2 and TRBJ2-5): GAGVSQSPSNKVTEKGKDVELRCDPISGHTALYWYRQSLGQGLEFLIYFQGNSAPDKSGLPSDRFSAERTGGSVSTLTIQRTQQEDSAVYLCASSTRQGNTGTQYFGPGTRLLVL.

The rearrangement joins TRBV7-2 to TRBJ2-1, with 7 bases matching TRBD1. The CDR3 consists of 15 residues. Unmatched junction bases numbered 4, after V lost 4 bases and J lost 1 base. From germline, CDR1 is SGHTA and CDR2 FQGNSA. The CDR3 bases are TGTGCCAGCAGCTACAGACAGGGATCCTACAATGAGCAGTTCTTC. Its protein product is CASSYRQGSYNEQFF.

V is TRBV28 and J is TRBJ2-3; D is undetermined. Between the trimmed V and J ends, which lost 5 bases and 4 bases, there was a span of 16 bases. CDR1 and CDR2 (germline): MDHEN, SYDVKM. This CDR3 is 15 amino acids long. The CDR3 coding sequence is TGTGCCAGCAGTCTTAACTCCCCAGTCGCAGATACGCAGTATTTT. Translating gives CASSLNSPVADTQYF.

The V gene is TRBV27, the J gene TRBJ1-5; maybe TRBD1 (6 bases). Germline CDR1 is MNHEY and CDR2 is SMNVEV (reference sequence). This CDR3 region has 15 residues. The germline V and J ends were trimmed by 8 bases and 5 bases, with 19 bases remaining between them. DNA for the CDR3: TGTGCCAGCCCCGGGGGAGGGGGATGGGATCAGCCCCAGCATTTT. This gives the protein CASPGGGGWDQPQHF.

For the CDR3, the DNA is TGTGCCAGCAGCTCAAGGAGGCTAGCGGGAGCGGGGGAGCAGTACTTC. It codes for CASSSRRLAGAGEQYF. J is TRBJ2-7 and V is TRBV7-8; 10 bases are shared with TRBD2. Germline V gene lookup returns CDR1 SGHVS and CDR2 FQNEAQ. CDR3 length: 16 amino acids. V trimming: 4 bases; J trimming: 7 bases; junction bases outside the gene matches: 13.

The V and J genes are TRBV7-9 and TRBJ2-6; D possibly corresponds to TRBD1 (6 bases). Germline V gives CDR1 SEHNR, CDR2 FQNEAQ (reference sequence). The CDR3 runs to 19 residues. The germline V and J ends were trimmed by 4 bases and 1 base, with 20 bases remaining between them. CDR3 DNA sequence: TGTGCCAGCAGCTCCGGGACACTGGGGTTTATTTCTGGGGCCAACGTCCTGACTTTC. It codes for CASSSGTLGFISGANVLTF.

The chain is built from TRBV28 and TRBJ1-4; D gene uncertain. V was cut by 5 bases and J by 10 bases, with 17 bases left in between. Germline V lookup: CDR1 MDHEN, CDR2 SYDVKM. The CDR3 sequence is 14 residues long. The CDR3 here is CASSTPSDVAKLFF. The CDR3 DNA reads TGTGCCAGCAGTACGCCCTCTGACGTGGCAAAACTGTTTTTT.

The gene calls are TRBV7-6 and TRBJ2-3; 16 bases align to TRBD2. Germline V gives CDR1 SGHVS, CDR2 FNYEAQ. V shed 4 bases and J 5 bases; nucleotides not matched to a gene: 6. CDR3 length: 17 residues. CDR3 sequence reads: CASSSGLAGGPKDTQYF. In DNA form, the CDR3 reads TGTGCCAGCAGCTCGGGACTAGCGGGAGGGCCAAAAGATACGCAGTATTTT. Full variable domain (missing parts from reference TRBV7-6 and TRBJ2-3): GAGVSQSPRYKVTKRGQDVALRCDPISGHVSLYWYRQALGQGPEFLTYFNYEAQQDKSGLPNDRFSAERPEGSISTLTIQRTEQRDSAMYRCASSSGLAGGPKDTQYFGPGTRLTVL.

The V call is TRBV5-4, the J call TRBJ2-7, with 7 bases aligning to TRBD1. V lost 4 bases, J lost 6 bases, and 7 bases stayed unmatched. This CDR3 region has 13 residues. CDR1 and CDR2 (germline): SGHNT, YYREEE (reference sequence). CDR3 coding DNA: TGTGCCAGCAGCCTTGTAGGGGGCGGCGAGCAGTACTTC. Amino acids: CASSLVGGGEQYF.

This chain uses TRBV19 with TRBJ2-7, with 14 bases fitting TRBD2. V lost 8 bases to trimming and J lost 5 bases; unmatched junction nucleotides: 11. The CDR3 is 16 amino acids. Germline CDR1 is LNHDA and CDR2 is SQIVND (reference sequence). CDR3 amino acids: CASAGLAGGPRNEQYF. As DNA, the CDR3 is TGTGCCAGTGCCGGACTAGCGGGAGGTCCGCGGAACGAGCAGTACTTC.

This chain uses TRBV7-2 with TRBJ2-7; 8 bases fit TRBD1. V lost 2 bases to trimming and J lost 4 bases; unmatched junction nucleotides: 7. Germline-derived CDR1 and CDR2 are SGHTA and FQGNSA. The CDR3 loop spans 15 amino acids. The CDR3 reads CASSLFPGGPYEQYF. CDR3 nucleotides: TGTGCCAGCAGCTTATTCCCAGGGGGCCCTTACGAGCAGTACTTC.

The chain links TRBV5-4 to TRBJ1-2; 11 bases are shared with TRBD1. CDR3 size: 14 residues. V shed 4 bases, J shed 7 bases, and the junction held 6 bases outside the gene matches. In germline, CDR1 is SGHNT, CDR2 YYREEE (reference sequence). The DNA for the CDR3 is TGTGCCAGCAGCATCCCGGGACAGGGGGGTGGCTACACCTTC. It is translated as CASSIPGQGGGYTF.

About this clone itself: Compared with germline, one end of the junction differs, possibly owing to a read error. V is TRBV7-7 and J is TRBJ2-3; 10 positions match TRBD1. The germline CDR1 and CDR2 sequences are SSHAT and FNYEAQ (reference sequence). CDR3 size: 15 residues. The CDR3 DNA follows: TGTGCTAGCAGCCCGGGACAGGGGATCACAGATACGCAGTATTTT. It specifies CASSPGQGITDTQYF. Full variable domain (missing parts from reference TRBV7-7 and TRBJ2-3): GAGVSQSPRYKVTKRGQDVTLRCDPISSHATLYWYQQALGQGPEFLTYFNYEAQPDKSGLPSDRFSAERPEGSISTLTIQRTEQRDSAMYRCASSPGQGITDTQYFGPGTRLTVL.

The V gene is TRBV2, the J gene TRBJ2-7, with D possibly TRBD1 on 5 matching bases. Trimming cost V 3 bases and J 2 bases, with 11 bases left between them. The CDR3 extends over 14 amino acids. CDR1 and CDR2 from the germline V gene are SNHLY and FYNNEI. CDR3 DNA sequence: TGTGCCAGCAGTGAGCAGGGCAGGACCTACGAGCAGTACTTC. Protein sequence: CASSEQGRTYEQYF. The complete variable domain, with remaining parts taken from reference TRBV2 and TRBJ2-7, reads EPEVTQTPSHQVTQMGQEVILRCVPISNHLYFYWYRQILGQKVEFLVSFYNNEISEKSEIFDDQFSVERPDGSNFTLKIRSTKLEDSAMYFCASSEQGRTYEQYFGPGTRLTVT.

The chain is built from TRBV2 and TRBJ1-2; D gene uncertain. The germline V gene has CDR1 SNHLY and CDR2 FYNNEI. Trimming shortened V by 5 bases and J by 9 bases, and 19 bases separated the two germline ends. CDR3 length: 14 residues. The CDR3 DNA sequence: TGTGCCAGCAGTCTCATAGGAGACACCGATCGCTACACCTTC. This codes for CASSLIGDTDRYTF.

V and J are TRBV5-1 and TRBJ2-1, with 8 bases fitting TRBD1. The germline gives CDR1 SGHRS, CDR2 YFSETQ. The CDR3 spans 17 residues. Losses at the gene ends were 2 bases for V and 3 bases for J; bases not matched to a gene: 10. The CDR3, as DNA: TGCGCCAGCAGCTTTTTCGGTACCGGGACAGGCTACAATGAGCAGTTCTTC. It is translated as CASSFFGTGTGYNEQFF.

The J gene is TRBJ2-2, the V gene TRBV28, with D tentatively TRBD2 (6 bases). This CDR3 comprises 13 residues. Germline CDR1 and CDR2: MDHEN and SYDVKM. The V end was cut by 6 bases, the J end by 5 bases, with 10 bases between. The CDR3 nucleotides read TGTGCCAGCAGGGGGAGGCCTACCGGGGAGCTGTTTTTT. Residues: CASRGRPTGELFF.

This sequence joins TRBV15 and TRBJ1-4; no firm D call. The V end lost 0 bases, the J end lost 4 bases, and 12 bases lay between the germline ends. There are 16 residues in the CDR3. Germline V gene sequence: CDR1 LNHNV, CDR2 YYDKDF (reference sequence). The CDR3 DNA sequence: TGTGCCACCAGCAGAGATTATCCCCTGAATAATGAAAAACTGTTTTTT. Residues: CATSRDYPLNNEKLFF.

There are a few counts of this clone. An end of the junction differs from the germline gene, which may be a read error. The chain combines TRBV6-5 with TRBJ2-1; TRBD2 agrees at 10 bases. The CDR3 length is 12 residues. Germline V gives CDR1 MNHEY, CDR2 SVGAGI. The CDR3 reads CASRTSGDVLVF. In DNA form, the CDR3 reads TGTGCCAGCAGAACTAGCGGGGATGTGTTGGTCTTC.

The V gene is TRBV27, the J gene TRBJ1-2; unclear D gene. V shed 5 bases and J shed 4 bases, with 23 bases lying between them. Germline CDR1 and CDR2: MNHEY and SMNVEV (reference sequence). The CDR3 runs to 17 residues. The DNA of the CDR3 is TGTGCCAGCAGTCCGTCCGGGCCCCTAGATCGGATCTATGGCTACACCTTC. Translated, it gives CASSPSGPLDRIYGYTF.

The V and J genes are TRBV30 and TRBJ2-1, with 9 nucleotides matching TRBD2. With V trimmed by 0 bases and J by 7 bases, 7 bases remained unmatched. The V gene's germline CDR1 is GTSNPN and CDR2 SVGIG (reference sequence). This CDR3 region has 15 residues. The CDR3 is CAWSVGTSRPNEQFF. The CDR3 DNA is TGTGCCTGGAGTGTCGGGACTAGCCGTCCTAATGAGCAGTTCTTC.

Here the CDR3 reads CASSLDMGETQYF. CDR3 nucleotides: TGTGCCAGCAGCTTAGATATGGGAGAGACCCAGTACTTC. This sequence joins TRBV7-9 and TRBJ2-5, with D unclear. There are 13 residues in the CDR3. V was clipped by 1 base and J by 4 bases, with 7 bases between them. CDR1 is SEHNR and CDR2 is FQNEAQ in the germline V gene (reference sequence).

The chain joins TRBV5-4 to TRBJ2-4, with 9 bases that match TRBD2. V lost 4 bases, J lost 4 bases, and 6 bases stayed unmatched. The CDR3 is made up of 15 amino acids. CDR1 is SGHNT and CDR2 is YYREEE in the germline V gene (reference sequence). The CDR3 here is CASSVPSGDKNIQYF. In DNA form, the CDR3 reads TGTGCCAGCAGCGTACCTAGCGGGGATAAAAACATTCAGTACTTC.

J is TRBJ2-5 and V is TRBV5-1, with 12 bases identical to TRBD2. CDR1 SGHRS and CDR2 YFSETQ come from the germline V gene. V was pared by 4 bases and J by 4 bases, with 2 bases of the junction left unmatched. This CDR3 has 14 residues. The CDR3 sequence is CASSPSGRGETQYF. CDR3 coding DNA: TGCGCCAGCAGCCCTAGCGGGAGGGGAGAGACCCAGTACTTC.

J is TRBJ2-5 and V is TRBV6-1; tentatively, D is TRBD2 (6 bases). V was clipped by 5 bases and J by 1 base, with 8 bases between them. Germline loops: CDR1 MNHNS, CDR2 SASEGT. The length of the CDR3 is 13 residues. CDR3 sequence reads: CASSLSGQETQYF. CDR3 nucleotides: TGTGCCAGCAGTCTTAGCGGCCAAGAGACCCAGTACTTC.